This T cell receptor (beta chain) was sequenced during a study of tumor and adjacent non-tumor tissue in lung cancer. This sample's RNA came from whole unsorted tissue. This non-tumor lung sample came from over 3 cm beyond the tumor edge. The library came from three nested PCR rounds adapted from ARM-PCR protocols. Via MiXCR, TCRdb re-called the multiplex PCR reads, giving one row per CDR3 protein. The table shows under 75,000 distinct CDR3 sequences, with less than 75% occurring only once. For this clonotype: The germline gene is not matched at one end of the junction; a read error may be the cause.

Per the germline V gene, CDR1 is SQVTM and CDR2 is ANQGSEA. This CDR3 region has 16 residues. The V gene is TRBV29-1, the J gene TRBJ2-1; 9 bases are shared with TRBD2. This TCR derives from a woman between 50 and 59 years old with non-small cell lung cancer. The sample taken for sequencing was distant non-tumor lung tissue. The CDR3, as DNA: TGCAGCGTTGAAGATATAGCGGGAGATTCCTACAATGGGCAGTTCTTC. Amino acids: CSVEDIAGDSYNGQFF.